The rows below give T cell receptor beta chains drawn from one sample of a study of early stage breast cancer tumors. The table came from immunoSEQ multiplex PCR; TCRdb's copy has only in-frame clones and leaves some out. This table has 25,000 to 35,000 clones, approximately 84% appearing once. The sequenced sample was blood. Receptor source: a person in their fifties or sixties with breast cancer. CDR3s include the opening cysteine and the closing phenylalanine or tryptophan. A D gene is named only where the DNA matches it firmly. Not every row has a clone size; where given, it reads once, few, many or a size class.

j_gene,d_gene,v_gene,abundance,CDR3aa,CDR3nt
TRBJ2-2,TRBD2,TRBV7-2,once,CASSSLVAGTHRELFF,TGTGCCAGCAGCTCCTTGGTAGCGGGGACCCACCGGGAGCTGTTTTTT
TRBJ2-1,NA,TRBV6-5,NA,CASSFGGSVGYNEQFF,TGTGCCAGCAGTTTTGGCGGAAGCGTGGGCTACAATGAGCAGTTCTTC
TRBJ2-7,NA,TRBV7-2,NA,CASTSKYEQYF,TGTGCCAGCACCTCGAAGTACGAGCAGTACTTC
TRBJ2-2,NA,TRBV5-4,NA,CASSLAGVNTGELFF,TGTGCCAGCAGCTTGGCGGGGGTGAACACCGGGGAGCTGTTTTTT
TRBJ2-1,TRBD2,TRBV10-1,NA,CASSESVAGVAGVQFF,TGCGCCAGCAGTGAGTCGGTAGCGGGGGTAGCGGGGGTGCAGTTCTTC
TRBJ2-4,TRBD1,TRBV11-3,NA,CASSSRDSLAKNIQYF,TGTGCCAGCAGCTCCCGGGACAGCTTAGCCAAAAACATTCAGTACTTC
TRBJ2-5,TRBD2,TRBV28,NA,CASSRGLAGAQETQYF,TGTGCCAGCAGTCGGGGACTAGCGGGGGCCCAAGAGACCCAGTACTTC
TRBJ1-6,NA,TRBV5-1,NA,CASRLTGLSYNSPLHF,TGCGCCAGCAGACTGACAGGCCTCTCCTATAATTCACCCCTCCACTTT
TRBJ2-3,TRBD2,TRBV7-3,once,CASSPGGLAGHSTSTDTQYF,TGTGCCAGCAGCCCCGGGGGGCTAGCGGGACATTCTACTAGCACAGATACGCAGTATTTT
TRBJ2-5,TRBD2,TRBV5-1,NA,CASSLDGSGRRRETQYF,TGCGCCAGCAGCTTGGATGGAAGCGGGAGGAGGCGAGAGACCCAGTACTTC
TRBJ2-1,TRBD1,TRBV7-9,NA,CASSFLQGVPNEQFF,TGTGCCAGCAGCTTCCTCCAGGGGGTCCCCAATGAGCAGTTCTTC
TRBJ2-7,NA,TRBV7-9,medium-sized,CASSLLPYEQYF,TGTGCCAGCAGCTTACTACCGTACGAGCAGTACTTC
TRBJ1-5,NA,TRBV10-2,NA,CARSRILNQPQHF,TGCGCAAGGTCCCGGATCCTCAATCAGCCCCAGCATTTT
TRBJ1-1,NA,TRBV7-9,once,CASNLGRNTEAFF,TGTGCCAGCAACCTGGGGCGGAACACTGAAGCTTTCTTT
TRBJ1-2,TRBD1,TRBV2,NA,CASSDPGQGYGYTF,TGTGCCAGCAGCGATCCGGGACAGGGCTATGGCTACACCTTC
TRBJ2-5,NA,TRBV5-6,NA,CASSGRDQETQYF,TGTGCCAGCAGTGGCAGGGACCAAGAGACCCAGTACTTC
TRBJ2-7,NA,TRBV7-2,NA,CASSEPSYEQYF,TGTGCCAGCAGCGAACCTTCCTACGAGCAGTACTTC
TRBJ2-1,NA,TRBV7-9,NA,CASSLSVNEQFF,TGTGCCAGCAGCCTAAGCGTCAATGAGCAGTTCTTC
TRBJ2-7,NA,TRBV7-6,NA,CASSLAPGPEYEQYF,TGTGCCAGCAGCTTAGCGCCGGGACCTGAATACGAGCAGTACTTC
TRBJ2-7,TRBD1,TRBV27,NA,CASSPEAGQGYEQYF,TGTGCCAGCAGTCCGGAAGCGGGACAGGGGTACGAGCAGTACTTC
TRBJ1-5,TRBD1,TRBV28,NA,CASSLFTGVENQPQHF,TGTGCCAGCAGTTTATTTACAGGGGTTGAGAATCAGCCCCAGCATTTT
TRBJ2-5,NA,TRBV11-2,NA,CASSRGNGMGETQYF,TGTGCCAGCAGCCGCGGAAACGGGATGGGGGAGACCCAGTACTTC
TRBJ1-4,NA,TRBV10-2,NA,CASSVQGSGNEKLFF,TGCGCCAGCAGTGTCCAGGGGAGTGGGAATGAAAAACTGTTTTTT
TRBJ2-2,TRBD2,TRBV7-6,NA,CASRPEGGSGRALGTGELFF,TGTGCCAGCAGGCCCGAGGGAGGAAGCGGGAGGGCCTTGGGCACCGGGGAGCTGTTTTTT
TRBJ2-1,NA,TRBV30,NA,CAWSVLAGPYNEQFF,TGTGCCTGGAGTGTCCTGGCCGGGCCCTACAATGAGCAGTTCTTC
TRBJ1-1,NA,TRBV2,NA,CASRRVTEAFF,TGTGCCAGCAGACGCGTAACTGAAGCTTTCTTT
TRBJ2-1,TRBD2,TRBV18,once,CASSRGGSSYNEQFF,TGTGCCAGCTCAAGAGGCGGGAGCTCCTACAATGAGCAGTTCTTC
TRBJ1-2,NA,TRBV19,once,CASSIDAANYGYTF,TGTGCCAGTAGTATAGATGCGGCTAACTATGGCTACACCTTC
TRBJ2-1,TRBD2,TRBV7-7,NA,CASSYGLAGPYNEQFF,TGTGCCAGCAGTTATGGACTAGCGGGGCCGTACAATGAGCAGTTCTTC
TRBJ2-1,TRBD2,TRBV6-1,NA,CASSEALGLAAKLF,TGTGCCAGCAGTGAAGCGCTTGGACTAGCGGCAAAGCTCTTC
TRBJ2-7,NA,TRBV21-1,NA,CASSKPLTRTDAYEQYF,TGTGCCAGCAGCAAACCGTTAACTAGGACCGACGCCTACGAGCAGTACTTC
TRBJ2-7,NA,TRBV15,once,CATSRDLRDGGKEQYF,TGTGCCACCAGCAGAGATCTCCGGGACGGAGGAAAGGAGCAGTACTTC
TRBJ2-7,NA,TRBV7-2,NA,CASSQGSGVDEQYF,TGTGCCAGCAGCCAGGGATCGGGAGTTGACGAGCAGTACTTC
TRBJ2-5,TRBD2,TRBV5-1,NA,CASSFSSAGVQETQYF,TGCGCCAGCAGCTTTAGCAGTGCGGGGGTACAAGAGACCCAGTACTTC
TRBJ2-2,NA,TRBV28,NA,CASSSPWEGGRGELFF,TGTGCCAGCAGTTCCCCTTGGGAGGGGGGAAGGGGGGAGCTGTTTTTT
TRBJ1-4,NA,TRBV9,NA,CASSVERVPNEKLFF,TGTGCCAGCAGCGTAGAGAGGGTCCCTAATGAAAAACTGTTTTTT
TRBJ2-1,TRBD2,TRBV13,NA,CASRSHSGGPYNEQFF,TGTGCCAGCAGGTCTCATAGCGGGGGGCCTTACAATGAGCAGTTCTTC
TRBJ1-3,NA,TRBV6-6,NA,CASRPDSGNTIYF,TGTGCCAGCAGGCCCGACTCTGGAAACACCATATATTTT
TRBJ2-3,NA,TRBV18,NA,CASSPVTWRDPTDTQYF,TGTGCCAGCTCACCGGTTACTTGGCGGGACCCAACAGATACGCAGTATTTT
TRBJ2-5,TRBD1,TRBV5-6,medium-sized,CASRRRQGVETQYF,TGTGCCAGCAGGCGACGACAGGGGGTAGAGACCCAGTACTTC
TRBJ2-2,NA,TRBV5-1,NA,CASSLEFGFGELFF,TGCGCCAGCAGCTTGGAGTTTGGGTTCGGGGAGCTGTTTTTT
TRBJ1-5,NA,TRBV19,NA,CASTLKGNQPQHF,TGTGCCAGTACCCTGAAAGGGAATCAGCCCCAGCATTTT